This T cell receptor (beta chain) was sequenced for a study of tumor and adjacent non-tumor tissue in lung cancer. Turning to the study itself: On average, productive TCRbeta reads reached roughly 3.9 million per sample. Study results and caveats: In normal lung, the top 100 clones were significantly more dominant than in tumor.

TCRbeta libraries were built with three rounds of nested PCR, modified from ARM-PCR. From the multiplex PCR reads, TCRdb called clonotypes with MiXCR, one entry per CDR3 protein. The sample has under 250,000 distinct CDR3 sequences, 71% seen once. The V and J ends lost 7 bases and 6 bases respectively, with 13 bases between them. From germline, CDR1 is MDHEN and CDR2 SYDVKM. The CDR3 has 13 residues. Details on this clonotype: The antigen remains undetermined.

RNA was extracted from bulk tissue without any cell sorting. Specimen: lung tumor tissue. The source is a man in his 60s with non-small cell lung cancer. The chain is built from TRBV28 and TRBJ1-5; no reliable D call. This CDR3 reads CASTCDPVQPQHF. The CDR3 DNA is TGTGCCAGCACCTGTGACCCAGTTCAGCCCCAGCATTTT.